This is a list of T cell receptor beta chains from one sample in a study of T cell repertoires in aging, cancer and after chemotherapy. TCRdb re-called the multiplex PCR reads through MiXCR, storing one row per CDR3 protein. The sample includes under 3,000 distinct CDR3 sequences, 50% to 70% seen only once; the top ten take 66%. The sample comprised blood. The source of these receptors is a human donor with a blood cancer. The CDR3 runs from the conserved cysteine through the conserved F or W. A D gene is named only where the DNA matches it firmly. Clone size is stated in some rows and not others, as once, few, many or a class when expanded.

CDR3 protein	CDR3 DNA	clone size	J gene	D gene	V gene
CASSLRQALSYEQYF	TGTGCCAGCAGCTTAAGACAGGCTTTATCCTACGAGCAGTACTTC	NA	TRBJ2-7	NA	TRBV5-6
CASSLNSGWDTGELFF	TGTGCCAGCAGCCTCAATAGCGGATGGGACACCGGGGAGCTGTTTTTT	NA	TRBJ2-2	NA	TRBV13
CASRLLQGYEQYF	TGTGCCAGCAGACTCCTACAGGGTTACGAGCAGTACTTC	few	TRBJ2-7	NA	TRBV7-9
CASSLGTELPEAFF	TGTGCCAGCAGCTTGGGTACAGAACTTCCTGAAGCTTTCTTT	NA	TRBJ1-1	NA	TRBV5-6
CASSNTGELFF	TGTGCCAGTAGTAACACCGGGGAGCTGTTTTTT	NA	TRBJ2-2	NA	TRBV19
CAWTPLGEGVYGYTF	TGTGCCTGGACCCCCTTAGGGGAAGGGGTGTATGGCTACACCTTC	NA	TRBJ1-2	NA	TRBV30
CASSYSAPWGTEAFF	TGTGCCAGTAGTTACAGCGCCCCGTGGGGCACTGAAGCTTTCTTT	NA	TRBJ1-1	NA	TRBV19
CASSRDRDEKLFF	TGTGCCAGTAGCCGGGACAGGGATGAAAAACTGTTTTTT	NA	TRBJ1-4	TRBD1	TRBV19
CASSSPGAGGGYNEQFF	TGTGCCAGCAGCTCCCCCGGGGCGGGGGGGGGCTACAATGAGCAGTTCTTC	NA	TRBJ2-1	TRBD2	TRBV13
CASSYSPGRAYEQYF	TGTGCCAGCAGTTACTCCCCTGGGAGAGCCTACGAGCAGTACTTC	NA	TRBJ2-7	NA	TRBV6-5
CATSPADRRLQYF	TGTGCCACCAGTCCCGCTGACAGGCGATTGCAGTACTTC	NA	TRBJ2-7	NA	TRBV24-1
CASSIYNTEAFF	TGTGCCAGCAGCATATACAACACTGAAGCTTTCTTT	NA	TRBJ1-1	NA	TRBV5-6
CASSTRDPRGDTQYF	TGTGCCAGCAGTACACGGGACCCGAGAGGGGATACGCAGTATTTT	few	TRBJ2-3	NA	TRBV6-2/TRBV6-3
CASTGFNYGYTF	TGTGCCAGCACGGGATTTAACTATGGCTACACCTTC	NA	TRBJ1-2	NA	TRBV6-1
CASSLATSGGDISTDTQYF	TGTGCCAGCAGCTTGGCTACTAGCGGGGGGGATATAAGCACAGATACGCAGTATTTT	NA	TRBJ2-3	TRBD2	TRBV5-4
CASSGPGLAGRRSYNEQFF	TGTGCCAGCAGTGGGCCGGGACTAGCGGGGAGACGCTCCTACAATGAGCAGTTCTTC	once	TRBJ2-1	TRBD2	TRBV27
CASSWGQGISGANVLTF	TGTGCCAGCAGTTGGGGACAGGGCATCTCTGGGGCCAACGTCCTGACTTTC	few	TRBJ2-6	TRBD1	TRBV6-5
CATSPEGDRANYGYTF	TGTGCCACCTCACCGGAGGGGGACAGAGCTAACTATGGCTACACCTTC	NA	TRBJ1-2	TRBD1	TRBV13
CASRQVGGRRVYEQYF	TGTGCCAGCAGACAAGTAGGGGGCCGCCGTGTCTACGAGCAGTACTTC	NA	TRBJ2-7	TRBD1	TRBV6-5
CASSIDRGTQYF	TGTGCCAGTAGTATTGACAGGGGGACGCAGTATTTT	few	TRBJ2-3	TRBD1	TRBV19
CAWRRGQGRDYGYTF	TGTGCCTGGAGGAGGGGACAGGGGAGGGACTATGGCTACACCTTC	few	TRBJ1-2	TRBD1	TRBV30
CASSQIAGGTGELFF	TGCGCCAGCAGCCAAATAGCGGGGGGCACCGGGGAGCTGTTTTTT	NA	TRBJ2-2	TRBD2	TRBV5-1
CASSLTGQRSYYGYTF	TGTGCCAGCAGCTTAACAGGTCAGAGAAGTTACTATGGCTACACCTTC	NA	TRBJ1-2	NA	TRBV7-2
CASSYWASFTNYGYTF	TGTGCCAGCAGTTACTGGGCCAGCTTCACTAACTATGGCTACACCTTC	NA	TRBJ1-2	NA	TRBV6-5
CASSGQGSSYNEQFF	TGTGCCAGCAGTGGACAGGGGAGCTCCTACAATGAGCAGTTCTTC	once	TRBJ2-1	TRBD1	TRBV6-4
CASSLREFPSTDTQYF	TGTGCCAGCAGTCTTCGAGAATTTCCTAGCACAGATACGCAGTATTTT	NA	TRBJ2-3	NA	TRBV6-5
CASSTGEGKLFF	TGTGCCAGTAGTACCGGGGAGGGAAAACTGTTTTTT	NA	TRBJ1-4	NA	TRBV19
CASSPRGNTEAFF	TGTGCCAGCTCACCACGTGGGAACACTGAAGCTTTCTTT	NA	TRBJ1-1	NA	TRBV18
CASMQGIRGYTF	TGTGCCAGTATGCAGGGAATTCGGGGCTACACCTTC	NA	TRBJ1-2	NA	TRBV7-2
CASNSGGTGANVLTF	TGTGCCAGCAACTCAGGGGGTACCGGGGCCAACGTCCTGACTTTC	few	TRBJ2-6	TRBD1	TRBV7-9
CASSSPDRSYEQYF	TGTGCCAGCAGCTCCCCCGACAGGTCCTACGAGCAGTACTTC	NA	TRBJ2-7	NA	TRBV7-4
CASSPTGTDTQYF	TGTGCCAGCTCACCCACAGGGACAGATACGCAGTATTTT	NA	TRBJ2-3	NA	TRBV19
CASSYGAGGDLSYNEQFF	TGTGCCAGCAGTTACGGAGCGGGGGGGGACCTCTCCTACAATGAGCAGTTCTTC	NA	TRBJ2-1	TRBD2	TRBV27
CASSQGTGAMNYGYTF	TGTGCCAGCAGCCAGGGCACAGGGGCGATGAACTATGGCTACACCTTC	NA	TRBJ1-2	TRBD1	TRBV4-2
CASSPGLAGELEFF	TGTGCCAGCAGCCCGGGACTAGCGGGGGAGTTGGAGTTCTTC	NA	TRBJ2-1	TRBD2	TRBV6-5
CTSSFTGGRNEKLFF	TGTACCAGCAGTTTCACAGGGGGGCGAAATGAAAAACTGTTTTTT	NA	TRBJ1-4	TRBD1	TRBV6-5
CSAVSMGNTISYEQYF	TGCAGTGCTGTCTCGATGGGTAATACTATTTCCTACGAGCAGTACTTC	NA	TRBJ2-7	NA	TRBV20-1
CASSPPLGFRETQYF	TGTGCCAGCTCACCACCGTTGGGGTTTCGGGAGACCCAGTACTTC	NA	TRBJ2-5	NA	TRBV18
CASTGWTGSKSGGELFF	TGTGCCAGCACCGGCTGGACAGGCTCTAAAAGTGGCGGGGAGCTGTTTTTT	NA	TRBJ2-2	TRBD1	TRBV6-1
CATSWGQGGTGELFF	TGTGCCACCAGTTGGGGACAGGGGGGCACCGGGGAGCTGTTTTTT	NA	TRBJ2-2	TRBD1	TRBV6-1
CSARDRAWYGYTF	TGCAGTGCTAGAGACAGGGCGTGGTATGGCTACACCTTC	NA	TRBJ1-2	NA	TRBV20-1
CAIEGAQGPSYGYTF	TGTGCCATCGAGGGGGCGCAGGGCCCCAGCTATGGCTACACCTTC	NA	TRBJ1-2	TRBD1	TRBV7-9
CSASFRFDSPLHF	TGCAGTGCTAGTTTCAGGTTTGATTCACCCCTCCACTTT	few	TRBJ1-6	NA	TRBV20-1
CASSRQSSGANVLTF	TGTGCCAGCAGTCGACAGAGCTCTGGGGCCAACGTCCTGACTTTC	NA	TRBJ2-6	NA	TRBV12-3/TRBV12-4
CASSPRTGVGLRSSYEQYF	TGTGCCAGCAGCCCACGTACAGGCGTTGGCCTAAGAAGCTCCTACGAGCAGTACTTC	few	TRBJ2-7	NA	TRBV5-6
CASSSPWDRAPDTQYF	TGTGCCAGCAGTTCCCCTTGGGACAGGGCCCCAGATACGCAGTATTTT	NA	TRBJ2-3	TRBD1	TRBV27
CASSREGTYNSPLHF	TGTGCCAGTAGTCGGGAAGGCACCTATAATTCACCCCTCCACTTT	NA	TRBJ1-6	NA	TRBV19
CASSLSSDFNEQYF	TGTGCCAGCAGCCTTTCTAGCGACTTCAATGAGCAGTACTTC	NA	TRBJ2-5	NA	TRBV12-3/TRBV12-4